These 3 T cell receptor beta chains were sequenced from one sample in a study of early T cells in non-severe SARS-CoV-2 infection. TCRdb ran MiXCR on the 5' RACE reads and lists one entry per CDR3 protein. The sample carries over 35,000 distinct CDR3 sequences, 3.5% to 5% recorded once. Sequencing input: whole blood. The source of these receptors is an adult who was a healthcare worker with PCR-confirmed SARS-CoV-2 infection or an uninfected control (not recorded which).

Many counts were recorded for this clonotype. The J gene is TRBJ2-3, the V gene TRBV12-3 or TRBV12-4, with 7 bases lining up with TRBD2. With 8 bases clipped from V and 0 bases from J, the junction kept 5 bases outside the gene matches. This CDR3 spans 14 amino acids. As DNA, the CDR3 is TGTGCCAGCGGCAGCGGGACTAGCACAGATACGCAGTATTTT. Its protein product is CASGSGTSTDTQYF.

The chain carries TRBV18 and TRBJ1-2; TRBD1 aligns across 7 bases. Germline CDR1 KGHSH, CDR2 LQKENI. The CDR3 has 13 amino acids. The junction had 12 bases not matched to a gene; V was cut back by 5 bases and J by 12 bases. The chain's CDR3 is CASSSQGGIDHTF. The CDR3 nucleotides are TGTGCCAGCTCATCCCAGGGGGGGATCGATCACACCTTC. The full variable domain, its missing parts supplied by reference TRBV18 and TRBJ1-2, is NAGVMQNPRHLVRRRGQEARLRCSPMKGHSHVYWYRQLPEEGLKFMVYLQKENIIDESGMPKERFSAEFPKEGPSILRIQQVVRGDSAAYFCASSSQGGIDHTFGSGTRLTVV.

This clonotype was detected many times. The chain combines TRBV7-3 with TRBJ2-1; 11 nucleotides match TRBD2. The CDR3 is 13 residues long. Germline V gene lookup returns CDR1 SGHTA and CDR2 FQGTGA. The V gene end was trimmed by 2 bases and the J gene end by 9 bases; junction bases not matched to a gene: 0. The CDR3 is CASSLLAGGEQFF. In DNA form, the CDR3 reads TGTGCCAGCAGCTTACTAGCGGGGGGTGAGCAGTTCTTC.